This is a list of T cell receptor beta chains from one sample in a study of OX40 agonist ivuxolimab in advanced cancers. Generated by immunoSEQ multiplex PCR, the TCRdb table keeps only in-frame clones and is missing some. This table holds about 71,000 clones, about 81% found once. The specimen comprised CD4+ or CD8+ T cells sorted from blood, sampled in a trial of the OX40 agonist ivuxolimab. These receptors all come from an adult with an advanced solid tumor such as melanoma, head and neck, liver or kidney cancer. Each CDR3 is given with its conserved first and last residue. Each record gives: clone size, V gene, J gene, D gene, CDR3 DNA, CDR3 protein. The D gene is left open where the match is weak. Clone size, where shown, is once, few, many, or a class for clones that have expanded.

>-|TRBV30|TRBJ1-3|-
TGTGCCTGGGCCGGGGTTTCTGGAAACACCATATATTTT
CAWAGVSGNTIYF
>-|TRBV6-5|TRBJ1-1|TRBD1
TGTGCCAGCAGCCGGACAGGGACGAACACTGAAGCTTTCTTT
CASSRTGTNTEAFF
>once|TRBV2|TRBJ2-2|-
TGTGCCAGCAGTGAAATCCGTGGCGGCACCTACACCGGGGAGCTGTTTTTT
CASSEIRGGTYTGELFF
>-|TRBV27|TRBJ2-3|-
TGTGCCACGTACTCCCCGACAGGGACTGGCACAGATACGCAGTATTTT
CATYSPTGTGTDTQYF
>once|TRBV6-6|TRBJ2-5|-
TGTGCCAGCAGTAAGACTTTAGTAGAGACCCAGTACTTC
CASSKTLVETQYF
>-|TRBV19|TRBJ1-1|-
TGTGCCAGTAGTTTGACGCCACGGAACACTGAAGCTTTCTTT
CASSLTPRNTEAFF
>-|TRBV11-3|TRBJ2-1|-
TGTGCCAGCAGCTTTGTCCCCACCGGTGAGCAGTTCTTC
CASSFVPTGEQFF
>-|TRBV7-3|TRBJ1-4|-
TGTGCCAGCAGCTTACAGAGTGCAACTAATGAAAAACTGTTTTTT
CASSLQSATNEKLFF
>-|TRBV6-5|TRBJ2-1|TRBD1
TGTGCCACTCAGGGGGTCTACAATGAGCAGTTCTTC
CATQGVYNEQFF
>-|TRBV29-1|TRBJ2-3|TRBD2
TGCAGCGTTGGTACTAGCGGAGCAGATACGCAGTATTTT
CSVGTSGADTQYF
>-|TRBV11-3|TRBJ2-7|-
TGTGCCAGCAGCTTAGTGTCCACCAGGGGTGGGTTATACTTC
CASSLVSTRGGLYF
>-|TRBV19|TRBJ2-7|TRBD2
TGTGCCAGTAGTCTAGGACTAGCGGGAGTCGAGCAGTACTTC
CASSLGLAGVEQYF
>-|TRBV10-3|TRBJ2-2|TRBD2
TGTGCCATCAGTGAAAGAGAGGGCGGGAGGAGGGGCACCGGGGAGCTGTTTTTT
CAISEREGGRRGTGELFF